The TCR beta chain described here comes from a study of HIV-infected patients and healthy controls (dated by TCRdb to the mid-2010s). In the study overall: The study tested whether deep TCR repertoire sequencing of HIV patients' small blood samples could capture immune perturbation and reconstitution.

500 ng RNA was reverse transcribed with SuperScript III using primers against the alpha and beta constant regions. Alpha and beta chain libraries were generated separately via chain-specific third strand synthesis with multiplexing indices. In the protocol, all rearrangements within a chain were amplified with a single primer pair so that primer bias was avoided, and molecular barcodes were added to each cDNA molecule. Purified cDNA was joined by T4 RNA Ligase 1 to a 5' RACE adapter carrying a random hexamer and the SP2 sequencing primer site. Second strand synthesis was primed from the SP2 site with Phusion polymerase, using slow temperature ramps to favor optimal annealing. Two random hexamer sequences, both added before amplification and joined together, made up the 12-nucleotide barcode of each molecule. A short first PCR added P5 and P7 adapter elements plus a second index, followed by an approximately 24-cycle amplification PCR with P5s and P7 primers. The libraries went through roughly 27 PCR cycles in total, were quantified on a Qubit, were sized on a Bioanalyzer, and were diluted to around 4.4 nM. Sequencing of the normalized libraries was done on an Illumina MiSeq using 2 x 250 paired-end kits. MinElute columns were the means by which the reverse transcription reactions were cleaned up, and the reactions were eluted into approximately 10 ul Tris-Cl. Adapter ligations were incubated for 20 to 25 hours at 16 degrees C and subsequently purified with AMPure XP beads at a 1:1 ratio. As for the authors' bioinformatics: A modified Decombinator processed the demultiplexed FASTQ files and output V, J, insert and barcode information. Any sequence that shared a barcode yet differed from the dominant sequence was discarded as an error, and the number of original cDNA molecules was estimated by counting barcodes clustered at Levenshtein distance 3. Downstream analyses used R packages ineq, vegan, igraph and RCytoscape, with IMGT nomenclature and CDR3 definitions. To avoid skew from clonal expansion, each TCR was counted once, and V gene usage was computed over distinct sequences. Similarity networks connected unique CDR3 amino acid sequences within a donor whenever two sequences differed by a single Levenshtein edit. Published HIV-specific CDR3s (around 83 alpha, about 640 beta) and CMV-specific CDR3s (approximately 13 alpha, a few hundred beta) were compiled and searched for in the repertoires. It was shown by random subsampling to size-matched repertoires that the decreased diversity of patients was not caused by their lower sequence numbers. The public sequencing data were trimmed at Q25 with fastp and processed into clonotypes with MiXCR by TCRdb, which kept only in-frame beta chains. Rows merge per CDR3 protein into single entries with the most common DNA and genes. These V and J calls are TCRdb output, not the study's own analysis. This sample lists about 10,000 distinct CDR3 sequences; just over 8% were detected once. The ten largest clones add up to about 5.7% of the sample.

Since whole blood was used without any cell fractionation, the repertoire reflected all peripheral T cells in unsorted form. Ten uninfected healthy donors were sampled as controls, and about 40% of these ten donors were sampled twice roughly 3 months apart. For RNA extraction, 2 to 3 ml of peripheral blood was collected into Tempus tubes. The TURBO-DNase kit was used to remove leftover genomic DNA, and GLOBINclear was used to deplete globin mRNA. The research as a whole found: The study did not determine donor HLA types. The use of whole blood limited sequencing depth and precluded separation of the dynamics of distinct T-cell subpopulations. Compared with untreated HIV+ repertoires, healthy control repertoires had roughly threefold more distinct CDR3s and higher Shannon diversity. Healthy controls shared more CDR3s between individuals than HIV+ patients, by Jaccard index and by count of highly shared sequences. Size-matched repertoire data did not replicate the apparent post-therapy recovery of the Gini index in HIV-infected patients. The study cohorts differed slightly in age and sex profile, but those differences did not account for the observed differences in diversity. Oligoclonality may be reflected in the significantly higher mean Gini indices of HIV-infected repertoires compared with controls. Most CMV-associated CDR3s became more frequent during therapy, although their change was not significant, whereas HIV-associated CDR3s showed a significant decrease in frequency. Mean usage differed significantly between HIV-infected patients and controls for eight alpha and eight beta V genes. Processing included only sixteen HIV-infected individuals, and this was regarded by the authors as a major limit on how widely the findings apply. Pairing of alpha and beta chains was not determined in the samples. Alpha-chain CDR3s from MAIT cells appeared at high frequency in healthy controls but were severely depleted in HIV+ repertoires. Rare events from HIV-infected data received too much weight under size-matching, and comparisons were complicated by unequal numbers of distinct sequences between patients and controls.

This clonotype is categorized as medium-sized (0.01 to 0.1%). Its antigen is currently not known. Per-nucleotide qualities are absent, and no much larger clonotype sits a single base away. CDR1 and CDR2, per the germline V gene, are SGHTA and FQGNSA. V ends up 2 bases short and J 4 bases short, with an unmatched junction base count of 2. Its CDR3 holds 14 amino acids, cysteine through phenylalanine. The CDR3 DNA has 42 bases and is translated from base 1. Sequenced input: blood. The V and J genes are TRBV7-2 and TRBJ2-5; the central 9 bases match TRBD2. The TCR was taken from an adult in good health. This receptor carries the CDR3 CASSLNSGGETQYF. The DNA sequence is as follows: TGTGCCAGCAGCTTAAATAGCGGGGGAGAGACCCAGTACTTC.